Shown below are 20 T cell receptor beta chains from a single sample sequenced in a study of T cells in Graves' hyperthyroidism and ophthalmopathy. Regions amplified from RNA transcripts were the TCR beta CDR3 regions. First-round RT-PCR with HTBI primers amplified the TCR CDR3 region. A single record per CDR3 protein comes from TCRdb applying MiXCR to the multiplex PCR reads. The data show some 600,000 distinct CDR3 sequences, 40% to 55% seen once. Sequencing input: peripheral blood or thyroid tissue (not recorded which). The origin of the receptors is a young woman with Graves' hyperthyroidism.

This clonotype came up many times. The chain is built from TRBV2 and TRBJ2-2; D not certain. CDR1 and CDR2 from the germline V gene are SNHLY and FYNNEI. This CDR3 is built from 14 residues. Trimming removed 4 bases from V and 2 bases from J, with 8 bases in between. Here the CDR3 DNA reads TGTGCCAGCAGTGGATGGACCAACACCGGGGAGCTGTTTTTT. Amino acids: CASSGWTNTGELFF.

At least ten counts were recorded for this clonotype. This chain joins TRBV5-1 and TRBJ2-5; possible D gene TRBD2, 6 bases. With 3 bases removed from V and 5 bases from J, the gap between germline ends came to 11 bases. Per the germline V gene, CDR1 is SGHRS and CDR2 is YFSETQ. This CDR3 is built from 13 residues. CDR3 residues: CASSSRDLETQYF. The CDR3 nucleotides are TGCGCCAGCAGCTCGCGGGACTTGGAGACCCAGTACTTC.

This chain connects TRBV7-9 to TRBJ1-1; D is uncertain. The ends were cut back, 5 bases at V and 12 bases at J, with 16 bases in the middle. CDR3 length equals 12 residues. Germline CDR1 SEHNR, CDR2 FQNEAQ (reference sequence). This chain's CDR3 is CASSERTSSPFF. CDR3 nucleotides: TGTGCCAGCAGCGAGAGGACCTCTTCCCCTTTCTTT.

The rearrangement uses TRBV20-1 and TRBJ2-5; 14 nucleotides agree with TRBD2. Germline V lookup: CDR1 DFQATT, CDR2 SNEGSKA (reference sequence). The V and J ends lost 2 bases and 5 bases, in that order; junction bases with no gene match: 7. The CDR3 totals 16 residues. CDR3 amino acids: CSARSGTSGSGETQYF. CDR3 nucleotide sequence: TGCAGTGCTAGATCCGGGACTAGCGGGAGCGGTGAGACCCAGTACTTC.

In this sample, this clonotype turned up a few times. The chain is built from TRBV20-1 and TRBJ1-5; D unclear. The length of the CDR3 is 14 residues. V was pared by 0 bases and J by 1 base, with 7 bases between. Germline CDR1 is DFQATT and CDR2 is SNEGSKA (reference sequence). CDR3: CSAREGYSNQPQHF. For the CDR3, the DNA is TGCAGTGCTAGAGAGGGCTACAGCAATCAGCCCCAGCATTTT.

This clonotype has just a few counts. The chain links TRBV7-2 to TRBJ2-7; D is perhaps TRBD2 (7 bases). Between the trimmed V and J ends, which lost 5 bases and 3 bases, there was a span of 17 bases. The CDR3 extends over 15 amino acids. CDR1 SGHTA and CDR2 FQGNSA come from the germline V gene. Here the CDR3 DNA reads TGTGCCAGCAGCATCGAATCAGGGGAGGGCTACGAGCAGTACTTC. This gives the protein CASSIESGEGYEQYF.

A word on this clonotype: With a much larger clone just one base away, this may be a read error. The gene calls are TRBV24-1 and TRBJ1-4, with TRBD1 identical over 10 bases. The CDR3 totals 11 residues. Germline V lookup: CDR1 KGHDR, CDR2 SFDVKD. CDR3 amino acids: CATSSRQGASF. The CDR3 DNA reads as TGTGCCACCAGTTCCCGACAGGGGGCGAGTTTT.

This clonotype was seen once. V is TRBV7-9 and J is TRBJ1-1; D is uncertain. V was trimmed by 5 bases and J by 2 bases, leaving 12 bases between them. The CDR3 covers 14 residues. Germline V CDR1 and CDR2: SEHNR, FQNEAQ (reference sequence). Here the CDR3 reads CASSPPTINTEAFF. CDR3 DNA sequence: TGTGCCAGCAGCCCCCCGACAATAAACACTGAAGCTTTCTTT.

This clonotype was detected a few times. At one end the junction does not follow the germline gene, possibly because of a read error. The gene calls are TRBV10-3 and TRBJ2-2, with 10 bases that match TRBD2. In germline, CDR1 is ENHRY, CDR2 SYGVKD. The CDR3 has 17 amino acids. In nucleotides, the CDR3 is TGTGCCAGCAGTTATCCGGGACTAGCGTCGAACACCGGGGAGCTGTTTTTT. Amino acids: CASSYPGLASNTGELFF.

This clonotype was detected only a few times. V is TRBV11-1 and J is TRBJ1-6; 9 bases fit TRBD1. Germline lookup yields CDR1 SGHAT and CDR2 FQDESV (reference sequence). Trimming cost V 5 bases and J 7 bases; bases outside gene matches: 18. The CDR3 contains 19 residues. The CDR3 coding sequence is TGTGCCAGCAGCCCAGCGGGATCAGACCGGGACAGGGTGAATTCACCCCTCCACTTT. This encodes CASSPAGSDRDRVNSPLHF.

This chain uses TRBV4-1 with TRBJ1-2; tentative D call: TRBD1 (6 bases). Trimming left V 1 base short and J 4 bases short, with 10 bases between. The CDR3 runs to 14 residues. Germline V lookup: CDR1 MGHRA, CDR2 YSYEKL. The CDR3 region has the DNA TGCGCCAGCAGCCAAGTGGGACACCTCTATGGCTACACCTTC. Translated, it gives CASSQVGHLYGYTF.

Here the CDR3 reads CASSSRPSSYNEQFF. CDR3 coding DNA: TGTGCCAGCAGCTCCCGGCCGAGCTCCTACAATGAGCAGTTCTTC. The chain uses TRBV11-1 and TRBJ2-1; D unresolved. The CDR3 totals 15 residues. Germline V gene sequence: CDR1 SGHAT, CDR2 FQDESV (reference sequence). Trimming left V 4 bases short and J 0 bases short, with 10 bases between. The full variable domain, with the rest looked up from reference TRBV11-1 and TRBJ2-1, is EAEVAQSPRYKITEKSQAVAFWCDPISGHATLYWYRQILGQGPELLVQFQDESVVDDSQLPKDRFSAERLKGVDSTLKIQPAELGDSAMYLCASSSRPSSYNEQFFGPGTRLTVL.

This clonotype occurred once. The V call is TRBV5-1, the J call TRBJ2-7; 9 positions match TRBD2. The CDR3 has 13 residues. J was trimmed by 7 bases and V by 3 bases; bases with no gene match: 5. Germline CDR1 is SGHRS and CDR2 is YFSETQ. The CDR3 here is CASSSVAGDEQYF. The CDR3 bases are TGCGCCAGCAGCTCCGTAGCGGGAGATGAGCAGTACTTC.

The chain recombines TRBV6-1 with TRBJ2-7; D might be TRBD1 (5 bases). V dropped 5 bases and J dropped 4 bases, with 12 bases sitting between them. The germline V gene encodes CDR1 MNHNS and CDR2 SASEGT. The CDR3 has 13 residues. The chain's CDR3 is CASSYAQGYEQYF. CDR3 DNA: TGTGCCAGCAGTTACGCTCAGGGTTACGAGCAGTACTTC.

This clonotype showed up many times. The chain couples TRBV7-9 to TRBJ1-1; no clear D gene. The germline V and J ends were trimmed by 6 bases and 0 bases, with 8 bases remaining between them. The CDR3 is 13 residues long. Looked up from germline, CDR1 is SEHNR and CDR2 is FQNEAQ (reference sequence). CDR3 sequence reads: CASSYDMNTEAFF. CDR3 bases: TGTGCCAGCAGTTACGATATGAACACTGAAGCTTTCTTT.

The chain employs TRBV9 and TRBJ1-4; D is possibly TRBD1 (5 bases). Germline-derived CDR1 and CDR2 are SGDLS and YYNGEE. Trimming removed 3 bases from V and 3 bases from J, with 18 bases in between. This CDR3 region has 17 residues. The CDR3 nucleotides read TGTGCCAGCAGCGCCCGGGACTTTAGGTCCGCTAATGAAAAACTGTTTTTT. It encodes CASSARDFRSANEKLFF.

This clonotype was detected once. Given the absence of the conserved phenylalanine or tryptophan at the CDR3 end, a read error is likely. The CDR3 DNA reads as TGTGCCAGCAGTGAGACAGGGCTGAACACTGAAGCTTTCTCT. Its translation: CASSETGLNTEAFS. V and J are TRBV10-3 and TRBJ1-1; TRBD1 matches 7 bases. Germline loops: CDR1 ENHRY, CDR2 SYGVKD. The CDR3 length is 14 residues.

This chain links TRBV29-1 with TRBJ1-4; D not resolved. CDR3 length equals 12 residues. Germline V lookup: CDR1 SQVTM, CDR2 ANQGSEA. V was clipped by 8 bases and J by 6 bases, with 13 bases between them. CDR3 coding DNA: TGCAGCCCACGTCAAGCTGATGAAAAACTGTTTTTT. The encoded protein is CSPRQADEKLFF.

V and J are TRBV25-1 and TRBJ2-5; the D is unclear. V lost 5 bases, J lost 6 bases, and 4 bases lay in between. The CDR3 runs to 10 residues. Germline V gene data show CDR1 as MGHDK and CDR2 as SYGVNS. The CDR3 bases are TGTGCCAGCAGTACACAGACCCAGTACTTC. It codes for CASSTQTQYF.

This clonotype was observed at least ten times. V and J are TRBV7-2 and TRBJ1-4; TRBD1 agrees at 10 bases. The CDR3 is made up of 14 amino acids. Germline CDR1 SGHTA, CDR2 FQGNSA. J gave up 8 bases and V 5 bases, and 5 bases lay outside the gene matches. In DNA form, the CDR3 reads TGTGCCAGCAGCGGTGGACAGGGGGGAGAAAAACTGTTTTTT. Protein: CASSGGQGGEKLFF.